Shown below are 16 T cell receptor beta chains from a single sample sequenced in a study of cytomegalovirus exposure and HLA in healthy donors. This PCR relied on a set of 60 Vbeta primers and 13 Jbeta primers. Sequencing was performed with immunoSEQ multiplex PCR; in TCRdb, only in-frame clones are kept and a portion is missing. The repertoire holds about 160,000 clones, 75% seen once, with around 4.7% in the top ten. The material sequenced was PBMCs. These receptors all come from a male donor in good health and CMV-seronegative.

The chain is built from TRBV6-5 and TRBJ2-1; TRBD2 matches at 8 bases. CDR1 is MNHEY and CDR2 is SVGAGI in the germline V gene. The CDR3 consists of 12 residues. The J segment lost 10 bases and the V segment lost 5 bases, leaving 4 bases of the junction unmatched. The CDR3, as DNA: TGTGCCAGCAGTGTTAGCGGGGTAGAGCAGTTCTTC. As protein: CASSVSGVEQFF.

The V call is TRBV6-5, the J call TRBJ2-3; no clear D. CDR3 length: 12 residues. Trimming took off 5 bases at V and 5 bases at J, with 8 bases between the two ends. The V gene's germline CDR1 is MNHEY and CDR2 SVGAGI. CDR3 region: CASSPTVDTQYF. The CDR3 nucleotides read TGTGCCAGCAGTCCGACTGTAGATACGCAGTATTTT.

The table lists this clone with a few counts. The rearrangement uses TRBV19 and TRBJ1-6; D gene uncertain. In germline, CDR1 is LNHDA, CDR2 SQIVND (reference sequence). This CDR3 is built from 13 residues. The V end was cut by 8 bases, the J end by 10 bases, with 15 bases between. CDR3 residues: CASDRAAGSPLHF. CDR3 DNA: TGTGCCAGTGATAGGGCCGCGGGATCACCCCTCCACTTT.

V and J are TRBV9 and TRBJ1-6, with D hard to call. Germline V CDR1 and CDR2: SGDLS, YYNGEE. V was shortened by 3 bases and J by 8 bases, with 12 bases between the two germline ends. The CDR3 is 14 amino acids. This CDR3 is CASSAQVEDSPLHF. The CDR3 DNA follows: TGTGCCAGCAGCGCCCAGGTGGAGGATTCACCCCTCCACTTT.

The chain has TRBV6-1 and TRBJ1-2; 7 bases are a match to TRBD1. Germline V gives CDR1 MNHNS, CDR2 SASEGT. The CDR3 loop spans 15 amino acids. The V gene end was trimmed by 2 bases and the J gene end by 2 bases; junction bases not matched to a gene: 5. The CDR3 DNA follows: TGTGCCAGCAGTGAAAAGGGGGACAGCAACTATGGCTACACCTTC. It translates to CASSEKGDSNYGYTF.

The V call is TRBV30, the J call TRBJ1-1, with D possibly being TRBD1 (6 bases). Trimming removed 2 bases from V and 5 bases from J, with 18 bases in between. The CDR3 runs 15 residues. Germline V gene data show CDR1 as GTSNPN and CDR2 as SVGIG (reference sequence). The CDR3 DNA is TGTGCCTGGAGTCCCCCCTCACAGGGTGGGACTGAAGCTTTCTTT. It encodes CAWSPPSQGGTEAFF.

This chain links TRBV10-3 with TRBJ2-3; TRBD2 aligns across 8 bases. The CDR3 contains 14 residues. V lost 8 bases, J lost 4 bases, and 8 bases stayed unmatched. The germline V gene has CDR1 ENHRY and CDR2 SYGVKD. The CDR3 DNA reads as TGTGCCATCGGATACGCGGGAGGTCCAGATACGCAGTATTTT. It encodes CAIGYAGGPDTQYF.

This sequence joins TRBV6-5 and TRBJ2-7, with 7 bases that match TRBD1. The CDR3 length is 15 residues. Germline values: CDR1 MNHEY, CDR2 SVGAGI. The V and J ends lost 0 bases and 4 bases, in that order; junction bases with no gene match: 6. The CDR3 loop reads CASSYSPAGGYEQYF. The DNA of the CDR3 is TGTGCCAGCAGTTACTCCCCGGCAGGGGGATACGAGCAGTACTTC.

The gene calls are TRBV14 and TRBJ2-7; weak D call: TRBD2 (6 bases). The germline V gene encodes CDR1 SGHDN and CDR2 FVKESK. Trimming cost V 1 base and J 0 bases, with 10 bases left between them. The CDR3 has 15 amino acids. Here the CDR3 DNA reads TGTGCCAGCAGCCAAGGGTCCGGGAGCTCCTACGAGCAGTACTTC. Protein sequence: CASSQGSGSSYEQYF.

V is TRBV5-1 and J is TRBJ1-1; D remains ambiguous. This CDR3 contains 14 residues. Looked up from germline, CDR1 is SGHRS and CDR2 is YFSETQ. V was clipped by 3 bases and J by 3 bases, with 12 bases between them. CDR3 region: CASSYGGGDTEAFF. The CDR3 nucleotides read TGCGCCAGCAGCTATGGAGGAGGAGACACTGAAGCTTTCTTT.

The rearrangement uses TRBV11-2 and TRBJ2-7, with a tentative D call TRBD2 (7 bases). With 5 bases removed from V and 6 bases from J, the gap between germline ends came to 23 bases. Germline V gene sequence: CDR1 SGHAT, CDR2 FQNNGV. This CDR3 has 16 amino acids. The CDR3 here is CASSPLGGGGPLEQYF. Here the CDR3 DNA reads TGTGCCAGCAGCCCCCTAGGTGGCGGGGGCCCCCTCGAGCAGTACTTC.

V and J are TRBV7-2 and TRBJ1-1; no reliable D call. CDR3 size: 12 residues. The germline V gene encodes CDR1 SGHTA and CDR2 FQGNSA. Trimming removed 11 bases from V and 5 bases from J, with 15 bases in between. The CDR3 DNA is TGTGCCTCCACCTCAGGAGGGACTGAAGCTTTCTTT. Its translation is CASTSGGTEAFF.

The genes are TRBV2 and TRBJ2-1, with 11 nucleotides matching TRBD2. V trimming: 6 bases; J trimming: 4 bases; junction bases outside the gene matches: 2. The germline V gene encodes CDR1 SNHLY and CDR2 FYNNEI. The CDR3 is made up of 14 amino acids. CDR3 sequence (DNA): TGTGCCAGCAGACTAGCGGGAGAGTACAATGAGCAGTTCTTC. Translated, it gives CASRLAGEYNEQFF.

Comment on this clone: Other DNA sequences in this sample translate to the same CDR3. The rearrangement links TRBV6-6 to TRBJ2-7, with 11 bases aligning to TRBD1. This CDR3 has 15 residues. Trimming at V came to 0 bases and at J to 3 bases, leaving 1 base not matched to a gene. The germline V gene has CDR1 MNHNY and CDR2 SVGAGI (reference sequence). The CDR3 sequence: CASSYSGTGGYEQYF. As DNA, the CDR3 is TGTGCCAGCAGTTACTCAGGGACAGGGGGCTACGAGCAGTACTTC.

This clone was seen just once. This chain links TRBV14 with TRBJ2-4, with a tentative D call TRBD1 (6 bases). Germline CDR1 is SGHDN and CDR2 is FVKESK. Between the trimmed V and J ends, which lost 6 bases and 1 base, there was a span of 10 bases. This CDR3 is 14 amino acids long. CDR3: CASSLRGAKNIQYF. The DNA of the CDR3 is TGTGCCAGCAGTCTTAGGGGGGCCAAAAACATTCAGTACTTC.

The rearrangement joins TRBV7-2 to TRBJ2-2, with 8 nucleotides matching TRBD1. This CDR3 has 14 amino acids. Germline V lookup: CDR1 SGHTA, CDR2 FQGNSA. After removal of 4 bases from V and 5 bases from J, the junction contained 3 bases not matched to a gene. The CDR3 sequence: CASSWDRPTGELFF. The CDR3 region has the DNA TGTGCCAGCAGCTGGGACAGGCCAACCGGGGAGCTGTTTTTT.